This entry is about one T cell receptor beta chain. Its antigen is as yet unknown. A multiplex PCR was run with 60 Vbeta primers and 13 Jbeta primers. Clones were read by immunoSEQ multiplex PCR, and TCRdb kept only the in-frame ones, dropping some. The repertoire includes around 50,000 clones, 80% of them detected once, and roughly 8% sits in the top ten. The record originates from a study of cytomegalovirus exposure and HLA in healthy donors. Study-level points and caveats: Sequencing likely generated an artifact that appeared as a cluster of highly shared sequence variants.

There are 15 residues in the CDR3. Germline V gives CDR1 MRHNA, CDR2 SNTAGT. V trimming: 5 bases; J trimming: 2 bases; junction bases outside the gene matches: 5. This sequence joins TRBV6-4 and TRBJ2-3, with 9 bases matching TRBD1. The sequenced material came from PBMCs. This clonotype was obtained from a man younger than 45 in good health and CMV-seropositive. This CDR3 reads CASSSGQGDTDTQYF. The CDR3 nucleotides are TGTGCCAGCAGTTCGGGACAGGGTGACACAGATACGCAGTATTTT.